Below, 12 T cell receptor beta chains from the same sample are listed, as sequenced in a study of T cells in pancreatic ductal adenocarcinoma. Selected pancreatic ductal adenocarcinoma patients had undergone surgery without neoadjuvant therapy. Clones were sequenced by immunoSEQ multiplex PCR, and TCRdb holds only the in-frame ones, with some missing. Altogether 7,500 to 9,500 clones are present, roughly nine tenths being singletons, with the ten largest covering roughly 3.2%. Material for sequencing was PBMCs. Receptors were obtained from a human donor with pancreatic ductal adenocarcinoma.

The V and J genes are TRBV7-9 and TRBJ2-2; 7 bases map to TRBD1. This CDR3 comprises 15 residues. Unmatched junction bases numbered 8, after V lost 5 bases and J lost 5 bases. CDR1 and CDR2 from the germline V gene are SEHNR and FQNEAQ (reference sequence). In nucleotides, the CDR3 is TGTGCCAGCAGCCCAACGACAGGGTGGACCGGGGAGCTGTTTTTT. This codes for CASSPTTGWTGELFF.

The CDR3 nucleotides read TGCGCCAGCAGCCAAGATAAGCGGGAGTTCTACGAGCAGTACTTC. Its protein is CASSQDKREFYEQYF. This chain joins TRBV4-3 and TRBJ2-7; 8 bases fit TRBD2. Per germline, CDR1 LGHNA and CDR2 YSLEER. Losses at the gene ends were 0 bases for V and 3 bases for J; bases not matched to a gene: 4. The CDR3 is 15 amino acids.

The CDR3 bases are TGTGCCAGCAGCCCTGACGGGTTAAACATTCAGTACTTC. This translates into CASSPDGLNIQYF. The chain couples TRBV5-4 to TRBJ2-4, with D hard to call. CDR3 length: 13 residues. CDR1 SGHNT and CDR2 YYREEE come from the germline V gene (reference sequence). The V and J ends lost 4 bases and 6 bases respectively, with 11 bases between them.

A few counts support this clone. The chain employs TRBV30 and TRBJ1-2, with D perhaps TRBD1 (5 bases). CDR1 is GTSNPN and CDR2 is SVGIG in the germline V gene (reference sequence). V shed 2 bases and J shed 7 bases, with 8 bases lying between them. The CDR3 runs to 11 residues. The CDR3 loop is CAWSTGVGYTF. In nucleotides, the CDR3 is TGTGCCTGGAGTACGGGGGTTGGCTACACCTTC.

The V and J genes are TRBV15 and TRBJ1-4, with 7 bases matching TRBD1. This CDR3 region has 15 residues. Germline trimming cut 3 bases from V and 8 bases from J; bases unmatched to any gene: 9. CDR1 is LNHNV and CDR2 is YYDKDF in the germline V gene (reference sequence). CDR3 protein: CATSRVTGLGEKLFF. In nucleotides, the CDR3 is TGTGCCACCAGCAGGGTGACAGGGCTGGGCGAAAAACTGTTTTTT.

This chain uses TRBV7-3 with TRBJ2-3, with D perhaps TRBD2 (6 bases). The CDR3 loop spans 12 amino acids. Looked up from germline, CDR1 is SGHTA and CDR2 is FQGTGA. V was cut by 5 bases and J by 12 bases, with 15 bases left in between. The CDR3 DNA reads TGTGCCAGCAGCCCCGGGACTCCATTTCAGTATTTT. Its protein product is CASSPGTPFQYF.

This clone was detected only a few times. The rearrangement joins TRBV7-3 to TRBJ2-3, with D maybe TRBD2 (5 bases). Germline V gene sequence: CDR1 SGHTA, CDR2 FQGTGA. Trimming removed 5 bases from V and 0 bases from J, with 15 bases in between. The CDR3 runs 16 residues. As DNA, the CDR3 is TGTGCCAGCAGCCCCAATCCCCGCGGGAGCACAGATACGCAGTATTTT. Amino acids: CASSPNPRGSTDTQYF.

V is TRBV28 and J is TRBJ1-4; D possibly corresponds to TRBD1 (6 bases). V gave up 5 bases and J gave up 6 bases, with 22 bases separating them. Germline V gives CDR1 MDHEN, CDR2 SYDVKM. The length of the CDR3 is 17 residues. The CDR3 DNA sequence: TGTGCCAGCAGTCTATCCCCCGGCAGGGGCGGTGATGAAAAACTGTTTTTT. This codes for CASSLSPGRGGDEKLFF. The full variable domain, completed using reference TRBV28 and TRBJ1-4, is DVKVTQSSRYLVKRTGEKVFLECVQDMDHENMFWYRQDPGLGLRLIYFSYDVKMKEKGDIPEGYSVSREKKERFSLILESASTNQTSMYLCASSLSPGRGGDEKLFFGSGTQLSVL.

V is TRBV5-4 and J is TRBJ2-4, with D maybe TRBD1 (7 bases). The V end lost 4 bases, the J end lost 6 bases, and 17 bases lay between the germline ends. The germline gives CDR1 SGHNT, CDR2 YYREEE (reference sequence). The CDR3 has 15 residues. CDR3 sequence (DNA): TGTGCCAGCAGCCCTGCCGGAGGGGGCGGAAACATTCAGTACTTC. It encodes CASSPAGGGGNIQYF.

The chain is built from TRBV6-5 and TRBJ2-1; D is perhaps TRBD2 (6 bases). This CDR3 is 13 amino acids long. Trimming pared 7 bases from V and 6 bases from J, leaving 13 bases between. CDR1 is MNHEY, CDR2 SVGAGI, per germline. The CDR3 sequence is CASIRQGGNEQFF. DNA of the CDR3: TGTGCCAGCATTCGCCAGGGAGGCAATGAGCAGTTCTTC.

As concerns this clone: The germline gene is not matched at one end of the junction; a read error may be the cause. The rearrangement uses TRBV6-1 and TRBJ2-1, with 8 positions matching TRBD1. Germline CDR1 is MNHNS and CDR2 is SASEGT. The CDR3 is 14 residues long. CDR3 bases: TGTGCCAGCAGGCAGGGGGCCCCCTACAATGAGCAATTCTTC. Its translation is CASRQGAPYNEQFF.

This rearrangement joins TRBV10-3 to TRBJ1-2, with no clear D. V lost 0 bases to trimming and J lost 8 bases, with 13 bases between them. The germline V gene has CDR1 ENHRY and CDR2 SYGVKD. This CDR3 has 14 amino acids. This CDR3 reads CAISESGRRGGYTF. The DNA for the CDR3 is TGTGCCATCAGTGAGTCGGGCCGTCGGGGAGGCTACACCTTC.